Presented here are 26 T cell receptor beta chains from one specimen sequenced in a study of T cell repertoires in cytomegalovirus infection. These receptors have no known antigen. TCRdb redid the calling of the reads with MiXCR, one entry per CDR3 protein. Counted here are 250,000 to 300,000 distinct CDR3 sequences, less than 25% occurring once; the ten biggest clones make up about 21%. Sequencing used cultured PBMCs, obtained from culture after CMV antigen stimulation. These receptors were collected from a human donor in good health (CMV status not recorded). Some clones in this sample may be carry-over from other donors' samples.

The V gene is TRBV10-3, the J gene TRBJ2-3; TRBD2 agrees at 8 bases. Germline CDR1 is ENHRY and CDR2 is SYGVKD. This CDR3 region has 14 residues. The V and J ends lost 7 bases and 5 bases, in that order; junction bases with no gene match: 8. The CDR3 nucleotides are TGTGCCATCAAGCCGGGAGGGCCAAAAGATACGCAGTATTTT. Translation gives CAIKPGGPKDTQYF.

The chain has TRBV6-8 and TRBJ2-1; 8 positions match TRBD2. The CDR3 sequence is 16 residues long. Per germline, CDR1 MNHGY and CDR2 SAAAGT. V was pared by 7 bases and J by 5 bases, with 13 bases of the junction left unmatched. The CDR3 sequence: CASTLRGSGINNEQFF. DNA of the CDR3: TGTGCCAGCACCCTGAGGGGTAGCGGGATAAACAATGAGCAGTTCTTC.

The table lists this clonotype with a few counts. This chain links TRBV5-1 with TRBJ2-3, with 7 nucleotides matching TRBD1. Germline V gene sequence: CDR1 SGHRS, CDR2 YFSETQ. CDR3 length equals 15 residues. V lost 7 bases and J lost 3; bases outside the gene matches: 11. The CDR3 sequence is CASAGVGRGTDTQYF. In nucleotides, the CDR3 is TGCGCCAGCGCCGGCGTTGGCAGGGGGACAGATACGCAGTATTTT. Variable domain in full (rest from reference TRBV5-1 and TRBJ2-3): KAGVTQTPRYLIKTRGQQVTLSCSPISGHRSVSWYQQTPGQGLQFLFEYFSETQRNKGNFPGRFSGRQFSNSRSEMNVSTLELGDSALYLCASAGVGRGTDTQYFGPGTRLTVL.

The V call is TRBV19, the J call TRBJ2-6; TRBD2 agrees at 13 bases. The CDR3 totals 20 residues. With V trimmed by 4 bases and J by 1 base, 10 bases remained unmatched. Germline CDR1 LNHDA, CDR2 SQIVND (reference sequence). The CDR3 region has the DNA TGTGCCAGTAGTAAGTTTAGGACTAGCGGGAGTGGTTCTGGGGCCAACGTCCTGACTTTC. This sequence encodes CASSKFRTSGSGSGANVLTF.

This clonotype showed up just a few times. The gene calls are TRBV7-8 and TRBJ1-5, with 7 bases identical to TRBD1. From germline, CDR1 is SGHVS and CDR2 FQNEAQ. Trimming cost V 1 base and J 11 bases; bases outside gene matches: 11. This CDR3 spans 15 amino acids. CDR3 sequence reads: CASSLGRGPAQTQHF. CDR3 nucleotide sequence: TGTGCCAGCAGCTTAGGAAGGGGGCCAGCCCAGACCCAGCATTTT.

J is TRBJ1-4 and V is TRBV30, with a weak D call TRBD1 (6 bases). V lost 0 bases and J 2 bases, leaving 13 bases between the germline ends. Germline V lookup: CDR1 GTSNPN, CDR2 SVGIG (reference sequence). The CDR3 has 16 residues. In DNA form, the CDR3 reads TGTGCCTGGAGTGTCCTCCACAGGGTCACTAATGAAAAACTGTTTTTT. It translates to CAWSVLHRVTNEKLFF.

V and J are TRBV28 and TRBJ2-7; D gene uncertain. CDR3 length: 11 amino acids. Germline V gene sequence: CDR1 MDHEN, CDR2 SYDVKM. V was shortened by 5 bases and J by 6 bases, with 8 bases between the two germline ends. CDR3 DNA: TGTGCCAGCAGTATGGAGCGCGAGCAGTACTTC. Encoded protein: CASSMEREQYF.

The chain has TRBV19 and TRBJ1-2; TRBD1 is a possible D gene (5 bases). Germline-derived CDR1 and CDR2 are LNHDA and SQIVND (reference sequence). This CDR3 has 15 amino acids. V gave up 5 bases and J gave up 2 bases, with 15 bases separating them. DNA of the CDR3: TGTGCCAGTAGTCCCCGACAGAAAGTCAACTATGGCTACACCTTC. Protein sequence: CASSPRQKVNYGYTF.

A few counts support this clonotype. This CDR3 reads CASSPRTGGETDTQYF. In DNA form, the CDR3 reads TGCGCCAGCAGCCCTCGGACAGGGGGCGAAACAGATACGCAGTATTTT. The chain combines TRBV4-1 with TRBJ2-3; TRBD1 agrees at 11 bases. There are 16 residues in the CDR3. The trim removed 4 bases at V and 3 bases at J, leaving 6 bases unmatched. CDR1 is MGHRA, CDR2 YSYEKL, per germline.

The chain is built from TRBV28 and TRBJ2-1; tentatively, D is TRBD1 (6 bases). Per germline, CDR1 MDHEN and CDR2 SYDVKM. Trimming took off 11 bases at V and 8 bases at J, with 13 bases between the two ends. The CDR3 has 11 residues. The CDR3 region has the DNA TGTGCCGTGGCAGGGGCATATGAGCAGTTCTTC. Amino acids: CAVAGAYEQFF. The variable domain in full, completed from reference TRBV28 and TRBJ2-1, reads DVKVTQSSRYLVKRTGEKVFLECVQDMDHENMFWYRQDPGLGLRLIYFSYDVKMKEKGDIPEGYSVSREKKERFSLILESASTNQTSMYLCAVAGAYEQFFGPGTRLTVL.

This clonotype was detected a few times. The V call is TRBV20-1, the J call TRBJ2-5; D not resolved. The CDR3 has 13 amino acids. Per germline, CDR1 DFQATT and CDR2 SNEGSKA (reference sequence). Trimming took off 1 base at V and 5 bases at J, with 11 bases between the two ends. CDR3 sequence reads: CSARGRLGETQYF. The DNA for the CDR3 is TGCAGTGCTAGAGGGCGGTTGGGGGAGACCCAGTACTTC.

CDR3 in amino acids: CASSSGQGAKTGELFF. DNA for the CDR3: TGTGCCAGCAGTTCAGGACAGGGGGCAAAAACCGGGGAGCTGTTTTTT. The rearrangement links TRBV28 to TRBJ2-2; 11 bases map to TRBD1. Germline values: CDR1 MDHEN, CDR2 SYDVKM. Trimming removed 4 bases from V and 5 bases from J; junction bases left unmatched: 6. CDR3 size: 16 residues.

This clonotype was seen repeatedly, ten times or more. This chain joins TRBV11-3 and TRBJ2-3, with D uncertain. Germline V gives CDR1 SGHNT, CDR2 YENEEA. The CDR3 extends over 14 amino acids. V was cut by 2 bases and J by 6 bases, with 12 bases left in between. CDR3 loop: CASSLLDLGDTQYF. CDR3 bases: TGTGCCAGCAGCTTACTCGACCTTGGCGATACGCAGTATTTT.

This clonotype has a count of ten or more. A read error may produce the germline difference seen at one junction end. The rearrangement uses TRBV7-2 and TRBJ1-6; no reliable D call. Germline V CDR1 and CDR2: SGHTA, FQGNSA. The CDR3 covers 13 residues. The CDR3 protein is CASSLEAITPPLF. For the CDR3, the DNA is TGTGCCAGCAGCTTGGAAGCCATCACCCCTCCACTCTTT.

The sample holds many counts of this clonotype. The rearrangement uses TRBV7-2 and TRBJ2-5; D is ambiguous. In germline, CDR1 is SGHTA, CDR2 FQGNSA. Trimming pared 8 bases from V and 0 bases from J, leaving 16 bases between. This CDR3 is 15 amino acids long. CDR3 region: CASATDHHYQETQYF. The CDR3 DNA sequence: TGTGCCAGCGCAACGGACCATCATTACCAAGAGACCCAGTACTTC.

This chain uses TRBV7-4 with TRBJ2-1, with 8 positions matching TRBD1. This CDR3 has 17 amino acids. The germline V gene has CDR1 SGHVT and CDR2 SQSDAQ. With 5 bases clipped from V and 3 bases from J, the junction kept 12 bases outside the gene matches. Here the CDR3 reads CASSLRRTGTRYNEQFF. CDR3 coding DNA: TGTGCCAGCAGCCTACGTCGGACAGGGACCCGCTACAATGAGCAGTTCTTC.

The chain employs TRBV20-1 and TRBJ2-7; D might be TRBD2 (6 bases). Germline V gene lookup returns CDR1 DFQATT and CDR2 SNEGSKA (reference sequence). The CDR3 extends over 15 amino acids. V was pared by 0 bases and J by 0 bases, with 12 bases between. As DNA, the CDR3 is TGCAGTGCTAGAGATGATTCGACTAGCTCCTACGAGCAGTACTTC. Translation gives CSARDDSTSSYEQYF.

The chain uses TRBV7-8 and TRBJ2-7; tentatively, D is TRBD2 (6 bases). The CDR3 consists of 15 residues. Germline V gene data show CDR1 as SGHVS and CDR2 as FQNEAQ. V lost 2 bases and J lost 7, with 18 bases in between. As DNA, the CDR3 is TGTGCCAGCAGCTTAAACGTAGCGGTGGCGGGGGAGCAGTACTTC. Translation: CASSLNVAVAGEQYF.

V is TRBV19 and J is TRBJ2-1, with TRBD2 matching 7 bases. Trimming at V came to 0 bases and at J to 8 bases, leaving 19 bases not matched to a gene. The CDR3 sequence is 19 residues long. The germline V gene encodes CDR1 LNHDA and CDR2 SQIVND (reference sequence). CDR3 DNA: TGTGCCAGTAGTATAGATCATACAAGGGCTAGCGGTGTTATCCATGAGCAGTTCTTC. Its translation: CASSIDHTRASGVIHEQFF.

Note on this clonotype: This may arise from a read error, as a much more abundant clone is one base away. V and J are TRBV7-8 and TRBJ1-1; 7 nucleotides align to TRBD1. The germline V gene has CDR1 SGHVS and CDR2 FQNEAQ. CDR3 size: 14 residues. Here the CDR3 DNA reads TGTGCCAGCAGCTTAATCAGGGGGAACACTGTAGCTTTCTTT. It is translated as CASSLIRGNTVAFF.

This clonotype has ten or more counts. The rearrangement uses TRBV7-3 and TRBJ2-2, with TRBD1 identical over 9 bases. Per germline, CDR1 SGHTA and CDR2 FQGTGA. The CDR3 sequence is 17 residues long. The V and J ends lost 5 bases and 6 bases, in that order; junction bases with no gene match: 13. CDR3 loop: CASSPPPGQGRPGELFF. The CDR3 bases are TGTGCCAGCAGCCCCCCACCGGGACAGGGAAGGCCCGGGGAGCTGTTTTTT.

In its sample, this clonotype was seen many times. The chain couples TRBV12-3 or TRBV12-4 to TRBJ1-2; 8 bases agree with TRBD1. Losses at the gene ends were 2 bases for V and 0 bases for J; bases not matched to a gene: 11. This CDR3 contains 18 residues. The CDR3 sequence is CASSLFFWTGKPNYGYTF. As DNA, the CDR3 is TGTGCCAGCAGTTTATTCTTCTGGACAGGGAAACCTAACTATGGCTACACCTTC.

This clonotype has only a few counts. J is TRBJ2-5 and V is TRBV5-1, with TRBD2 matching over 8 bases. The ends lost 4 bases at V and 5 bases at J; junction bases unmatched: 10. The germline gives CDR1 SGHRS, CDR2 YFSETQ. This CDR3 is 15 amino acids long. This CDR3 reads CASSGSGGRLETQYF. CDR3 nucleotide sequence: TGCGCCAGCAGCGGATCGGGAGGGCGACTGGAGACCCAGTACTTC.

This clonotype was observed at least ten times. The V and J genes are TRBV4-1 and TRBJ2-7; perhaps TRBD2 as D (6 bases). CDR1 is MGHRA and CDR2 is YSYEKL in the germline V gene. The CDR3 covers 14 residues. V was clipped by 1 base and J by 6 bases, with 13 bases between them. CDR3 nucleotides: TGCGCCAGCAGCCAAGTAGAGGGGAGGCGCGAGCAGTACGTC. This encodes CASSQVEGRREQYV.

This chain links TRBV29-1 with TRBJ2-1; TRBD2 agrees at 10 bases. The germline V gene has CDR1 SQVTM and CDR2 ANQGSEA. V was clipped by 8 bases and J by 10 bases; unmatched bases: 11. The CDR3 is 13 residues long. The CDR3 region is CSFGSSGSREQFF. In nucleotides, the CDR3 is TGCAGCTTTGGGTCTAGCGGGAGTCGGGAGCAGTTCTTC.

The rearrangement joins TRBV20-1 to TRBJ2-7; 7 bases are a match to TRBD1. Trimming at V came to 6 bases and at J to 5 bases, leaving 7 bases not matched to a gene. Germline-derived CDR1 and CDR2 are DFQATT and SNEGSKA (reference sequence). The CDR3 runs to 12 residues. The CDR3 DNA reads TGCAGTGCCACGGACAGGCCAAACGAGCAGTACTTC. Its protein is CSATDRPNEQYF.